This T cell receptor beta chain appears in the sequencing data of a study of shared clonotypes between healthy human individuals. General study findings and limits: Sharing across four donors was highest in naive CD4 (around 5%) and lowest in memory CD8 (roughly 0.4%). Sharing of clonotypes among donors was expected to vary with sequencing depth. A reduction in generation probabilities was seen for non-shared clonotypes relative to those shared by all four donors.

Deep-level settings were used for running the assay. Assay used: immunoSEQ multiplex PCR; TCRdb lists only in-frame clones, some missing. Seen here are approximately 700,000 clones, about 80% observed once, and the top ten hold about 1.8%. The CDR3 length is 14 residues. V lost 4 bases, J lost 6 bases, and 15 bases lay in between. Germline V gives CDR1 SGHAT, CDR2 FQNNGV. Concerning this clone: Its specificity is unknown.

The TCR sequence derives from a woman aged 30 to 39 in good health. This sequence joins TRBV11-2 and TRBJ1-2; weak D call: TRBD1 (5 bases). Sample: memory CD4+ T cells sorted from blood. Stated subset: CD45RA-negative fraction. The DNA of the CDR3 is TGTGCCAGCAGCTCCTTGGGGGGAACACATGGCTACACCTTC. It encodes CASSSLGGTHGYTF.